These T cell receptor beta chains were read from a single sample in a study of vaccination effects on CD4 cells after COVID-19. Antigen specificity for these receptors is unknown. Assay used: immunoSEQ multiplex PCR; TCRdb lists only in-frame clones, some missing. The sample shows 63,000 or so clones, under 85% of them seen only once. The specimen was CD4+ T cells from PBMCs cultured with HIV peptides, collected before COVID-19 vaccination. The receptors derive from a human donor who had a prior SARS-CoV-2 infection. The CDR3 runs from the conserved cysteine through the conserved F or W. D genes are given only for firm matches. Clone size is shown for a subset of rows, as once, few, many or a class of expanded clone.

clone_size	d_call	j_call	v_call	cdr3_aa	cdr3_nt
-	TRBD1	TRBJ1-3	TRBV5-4	CASSRGDRVPGNTIYF	TGTGCCAGCAGCCGCGGGGACAGGGTACCCGGAAACACCATATATTTT
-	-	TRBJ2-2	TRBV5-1	CASSLVGGRTGELFF	TGCGCCAGCAGCTTGGTCGGGGGGCGCACCGGGGAGCTGTTTTTT
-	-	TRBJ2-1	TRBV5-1	CASSSPSDEQFF	TGCGCCAGCAGCTCGCCCTCTGATGAGCAGTTCTTC
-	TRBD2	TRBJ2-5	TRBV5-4	CASSSSSGGYQETQYF	TGTGCCAGCAGCTCGTCTAGCGGGGGATACCAAGAGACCCAGTACTTC
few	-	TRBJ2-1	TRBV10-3	CAISESPPKGQFF	TGTGCCATCAGTGAGTCACCCCCCAAGGGTCAGTTCTTC
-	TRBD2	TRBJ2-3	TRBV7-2	CASSRTSSDTQYF	TGTGCCAGCAGCAGGACTAGTTCAGATACGCAGTATTTT
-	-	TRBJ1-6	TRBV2	CASSVEGRESPLHF	TGTGCCAGCAGTGTAGAGGGACGAGAGTCACCCCTCCACTTT
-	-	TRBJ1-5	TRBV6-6	CASSYSGTLYQPQHF	TGTGCCAGCAGTTACTCCGGGACTCTTTATCAGCCCCAGCATTTT
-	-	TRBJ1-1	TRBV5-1	CASSLAGRATEAFF	TGCGCCAGCAGCTTGGCAGGGAGAGCCACTGAAGCTTTCTTT
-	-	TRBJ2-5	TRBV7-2	CASSPGETQYF	TGTGCCAGCAGCCCCGGGGAGACCCAGTACTTC
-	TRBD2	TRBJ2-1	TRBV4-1	CASSQALAGRAYNEQFF	TGCGCCAGCAGCCAAGCATTAGCGGGGAGGGCCTACAATGAGCAGTTCTTC
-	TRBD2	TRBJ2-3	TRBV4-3	CASSLRLADTDTQYF	TGCGCCAGCAGCCTTCGTCTAGCGGACACAGATACGCAGTATTTT
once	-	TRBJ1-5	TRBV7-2	CASSLVGDQPQHF	TGTGCCAGCAGCTTAGTGGGGGATCAGCCCCAGCATTTT
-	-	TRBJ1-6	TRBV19	CASSQDLNDSPLHF	TGTGCCAGTAGTCAGGACCTAAACGATTCACCCCTCCACTTT
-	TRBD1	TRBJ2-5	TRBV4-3	CASSLDRGKETQYF	TGCGCCAGCAGCCTCGACAGGGGAAAAGAGACCCAGTACTTC
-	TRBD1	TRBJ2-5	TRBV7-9	CASSLRRTGGVQETQYF	TGTGCCAGCAGCTTACGGCGGACAGGGGGGGTCCAAGAGACCCAGTACTTC
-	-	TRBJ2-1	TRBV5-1	CASSLGQYNEQFF	TGCGCCAGCAGCTTGGGACAATACAATGAGCAGTTCTTC
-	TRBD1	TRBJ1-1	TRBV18	CASSRTGIMNTEAFF	TGTGCCAGCTCAAGGACAGGGATCATGAACACTGAAGCTTTCTTT
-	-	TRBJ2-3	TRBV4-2	CASRPGVSGGDTQYF	TGTGCCAGCCGCCCGGGGGTCTCGGGTGGGGATACGCAGTATTTT
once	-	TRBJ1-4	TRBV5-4	CASSQPNEKLFF	TGTGCCAGCAGCCAACCTAATGAAAAACTGTTTTTT
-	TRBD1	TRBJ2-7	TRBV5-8	CASSFQGAVYEQYF	TGTGCCAGCAGCTTTCAGGGGGCGGTCTACGAGCAGTACTTC
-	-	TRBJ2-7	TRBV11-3	CASSLVAQAYEQYF	TGTGCCAGCAGCTTAGTCGCCCAGGCCTACGAGCAGTACTTC
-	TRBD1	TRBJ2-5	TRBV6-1	CASSEGRTGMMETQYF	TGTGCCAGCAGTGAAGGTAGGACAGGGATGATGGAGACCCAGTACTTC
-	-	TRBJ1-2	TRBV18	CASSPGLGQKGF	TGTGCCAGCTCACCAGGACTCGGGCAGAAGGGCTTC
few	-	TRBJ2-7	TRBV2	CASSLPLTYEQYF	TGTGCCAGCTCCCTGCCGCTGACCTACGAGCAGTACTTC
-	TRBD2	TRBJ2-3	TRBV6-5	CASSYDASGGTDTQYF	TGTGCCAGCAGTTATGATGCTAGCGGGGGTACAGATACGCAGTATTTT
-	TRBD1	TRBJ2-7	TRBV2	CASSTRDRGGEQYF	TGTGCCAGCAGTACCCGGGACAGGGGAGGCGAGCAGTACTTC
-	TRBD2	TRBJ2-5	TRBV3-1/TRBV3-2	CASSQELRLAVQRETQYF	TGTGCCAGCAGCCAAGAACTTCGACTAGCGGTGCAAAGGGAGACCCAGTACTTC
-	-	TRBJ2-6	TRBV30	CAWLRHNTPGANVLTF	TGTGCCTGGCTGAGACATAATACTCCAGGGGCCAACGTCCTGACTTTC
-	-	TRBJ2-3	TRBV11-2	CASSLGGSADTQYF	TGTGCCAGCAGCTTAGGGGGATCTGCAGATACGCAGTATTTT
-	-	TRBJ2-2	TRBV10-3	CAISSPAGTERGKWGTGELFF	TGTGCCATCAGTTCCCCCGCCGGGACTGAGAGGGGAAAGTGGGGGACCGGGGAGCTGTTTTTT
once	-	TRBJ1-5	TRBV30	CAWSYGNNQPQHF	TGTGCCTGGAGTTACGGAAACAATCAGCCCCAGCATTTT
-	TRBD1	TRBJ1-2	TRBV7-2	CASSLFFGQGAIGYTF	TGTGCCAGCAGCTTATTCTTCGGACAGGGGGCTATTGGCTACACCTTC
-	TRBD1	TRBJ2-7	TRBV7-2	CASSPGQSYEQYF	TGTGCCAGCAGCCCGGGACAGTCCTACGAGCAGTACTTC
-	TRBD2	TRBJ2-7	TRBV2	CASRGRTSNSEQYF	TGTGCCAGCAGGGGACGGACTAGTAACTCCGAGCAGTACTTC
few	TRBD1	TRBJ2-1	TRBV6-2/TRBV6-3	CASSLQGASYNEQFF	TGTGCCAGCAGCCTACAGGGGGCCTCCTACAATGAGCAGTTCTTC
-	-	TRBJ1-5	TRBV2	CASSADRPQPQHF	TGTGCCAGCAGTGCCGACAGGCCACAGCCCCAGCATTTT
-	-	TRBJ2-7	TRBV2	CASRGSTEQYF	TGTGCCAGCAGAGGGTCGACCGAGCAGTACTTC
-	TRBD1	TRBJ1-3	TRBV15	CATSSSGTGGSGNTIYF	TGTGCCACCAGCAGCTCCGGGACAGGGGGCTCTGGAAACACCATATATTTT
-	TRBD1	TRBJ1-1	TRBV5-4	CASSFRGQGTEAFF	TGTGCCAGCAGCTTCAGGGGGCAGGGGACTGAAGCTTTCTTT
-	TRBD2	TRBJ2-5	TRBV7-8	CASSASGRRVETQYF	TGTGCCAGCAGCGCTAGCGGGAGGAGGGTAGAGACCCAGTACTTC
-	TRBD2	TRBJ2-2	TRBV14	CASSLLAGVSAGELFF	TGTGCCAGCAGCCTGCTAGCGGGAGTATCGGCCGGGGAGCTGTTTTTT
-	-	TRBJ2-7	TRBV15	CATSREARSYEQYF	TGTGCCACCAGCAGAGAGGCCAGGTCCTACGAGCAGTACTTC
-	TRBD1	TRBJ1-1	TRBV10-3	CAISVYFGTGVGNTEAFF	TGTGCCATCAGTGTATACTTTGGGACAGGGGTGGGAAACACTGAAGCTTTCTTT
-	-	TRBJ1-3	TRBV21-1	CASSLEGARNTIYF	TGTGCCAGCAGCCTTGAGGGGGCGCGGAACACCATATATTTT
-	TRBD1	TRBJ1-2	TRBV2	CARVGTGGTFYGYTF	TGTGCCAGGGTAGGGACAGGGGGAACCTTCTATGGCTACACCTTC
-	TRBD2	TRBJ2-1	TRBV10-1	CASSAIGLAGGDNEQFF	TGCGCCAGCAGCGCCATTGGACTAGCGGGAGGGGACAATGAGCAGTTCTTC
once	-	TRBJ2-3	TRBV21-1	CASSPPEKLAGATDTQYF	TGTGCCAGCAGCCCCCCCGAAAAACTAGCGGGGGCTACAGATACGCAGTATTTT